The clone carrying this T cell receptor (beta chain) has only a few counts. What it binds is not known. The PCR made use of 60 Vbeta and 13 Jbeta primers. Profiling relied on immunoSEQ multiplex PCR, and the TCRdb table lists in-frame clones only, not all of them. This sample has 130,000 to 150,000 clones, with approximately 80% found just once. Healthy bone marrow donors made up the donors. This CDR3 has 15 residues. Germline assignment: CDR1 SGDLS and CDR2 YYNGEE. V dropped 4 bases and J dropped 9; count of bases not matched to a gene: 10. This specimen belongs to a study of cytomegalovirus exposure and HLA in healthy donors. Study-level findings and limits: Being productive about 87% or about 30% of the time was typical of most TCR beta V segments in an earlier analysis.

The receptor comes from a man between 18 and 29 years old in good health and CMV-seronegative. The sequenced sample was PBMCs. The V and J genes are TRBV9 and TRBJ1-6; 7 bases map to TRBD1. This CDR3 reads CASSTTGQTSSPLHF. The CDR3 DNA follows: TGTGCCAGCAGCACCACGGGACAGACGTCTTCACCCCTCCACTTT.